The clone carrying this T cell receptor beta chain was picked up a small number of times. The record originates from a study of T cell repertoires in cytomegalovirus infection. TCRdb reprocessed the reads via MiXCR and lists one record per CDR3 protein. The sample includes around 450,000 distinct CDR3 sequences, approximately 33% seen only once; the top ten take roughly 15%. Losses at the gene ends were 3 bases for V and 2 bases for J; bases not matched to a gene: 2. The CDR3 totals 13 residues. Germline V gene data show CDR1 as DFQATT and CDR2 as SNEGSKA (reference sequence). The chain has TRBV20-1 and TRBJ2-3; 7 positions match TRBD2. This clonotype was sampled from a human donor in good health (CMV status not recorded). Some clones in this sample may be carry-over from other donors' samples. The sample comprised PBMCs. This chain's CDR3 is CSASGGTTDTQYF. CDR3 DNA sequence: TGCAGTGCTAGCGGGGGGACCACAGATACGCAGTATTTT.